A single sample is the source of the 21 T cell receptor beta chains below, sequenced in a study of shared clonotypes between healthy human individuals. Assay used: immunoSEQ multiplex PCR; TCRdb lists only in-frame clones, some missing. This sample yields roughly 490,000 clones, of which 79% are seen a single time; 10% to 15% belongs to the top ten. The sequencing input was PBMCs. The origin of the receptors is a woman aged 40 to 50 in good health. Some clones in this sample may be carry-over from other donors' samples.

J is TRBJ2-1 and V is TRBV4-1; a weak D match, TRBD2 (5 bases). V was cut by 1 base and J by 8 bases, with 12 bases left in between. The CDR3 totals 14 residues. Germline V lookup: CDR1 MGHRA, CDR2 YSYEKL. The CDR3 reads CASSQAASWYEQFF. In DNA, the CDR3 is TGCGCCAGCAGCCAAGCGGCTAGCTGGTATGAGCAGTTCTTC.

As for this clone: Other DNA variants within this sample encode the same CDR3. The chain carries TRBV7-2 and TRBJ2-1, with D perhaps matching TRBD2 (5 bases). This CDR3 region has 16 residues. V was pared by 1 base and J by 0 bases, with 10 bases between. Germline V gene data show CDR1 as SGHTA and CDR2 as FQGNSA. The CDR3 DNA reads as TGTGCCAGCAGCTTAGTTTCGGGAAGCTCCTACAATGAGCAGTTCTTC. Residues: CASSLVSGSSYNEQFF.

The CDR3 is CATSNPTGLGDTQYF. The CDR3 bases are TGTGCCACCAGCAACCCGACAGGGTTGGGAGATACGCAGTATTTT. The rearrangement joins TRBV15 to TRBJ2-3; 7 bases match TRBD1. The CDR3 covers 15 residues. Looked up from germline, CDR1 is LNHNV and CDR2 is YYDKDF (reference sequence). V shed 4 bases, J shed 5 bases, and the junction held 9 bases outside the gene matches.

This clone was observed a handful of times. This chain uses TRBV2 with TRBJ2-7; 12 bases map to TRBD2. Per the germline V gene, CDR1 is SNHLY and CDR2 is FYNNEI. V shed 3 bases and J 2 bases; nucleotides not matched to a gene: 2. The CDR3 totals 15 residues. The CDR3 nucleotides are TGTGCCAGCAGTGAGCTAGCGGGAGGGCCCTACGAGCAGTACTTC. Its translation is CASSELAGGPYEQYF. The entire variable domain, with the rest obtained from reference TRBV2 and TRBJ2-7, is as follows: EPEVTQTPSHQVTQMGQEVILRCVPISNHLYFYWYRQILGQKVEFLVSFYNNEISEKSEIFDDQFSVERPDGSNFTLKIRSTKLEDSAMYFCASSELAGGPYEQYFGPGTRLTVT.

V gene TRBV6-1 combines with J gene TRBJ2-7; tentatively, D is TRBD1 (5 bases). Germline V gene lookup returns CDR1 MNHNS and CDR2 SASEGT. The CDR3 is 15 amino acids. The V end lost 1 base, the J end lost 3 bases, and 13 bases lay between the germline ends. The CDR3 spells CASSEEDTAYYEQYF. Here the CDR3 DNA reads TGTGCCAGCAGTGAAGAGGACACAGCCTACTACGAGCAGTACTTC.

Remarks on this clone: This specimen includes other DNA sequences encoding the same CDR3. This chain joins TRBV9 and TRBJ2-5; TRBD2 aligns across 12 bases. Trimming took 2 bases from V and 5 from J; bases not matched to a gene: 10. Germline-derived CDR1 and CDR2 are SGDLS and YYNGEE. CDR3 length: 17 amino acids. The CDR3 here is CASSVGASGRAGETQYF. For the CDR3, the DNA is TGTGCCAGCAGCGTTGGGGCTAGCGGGAGGGCCGGGGAGACCCAGTACTTC. Variable domain in full (rest from reference TRBV9 and TRBJ2-5): DSGVTQTPKHLITATGQRVTLRCSPRSGDLSVYWYQQSLDQGLQFLIQYYNGEERAKGNILERFSAQQFPDLHSELNLSSLELGDSALYFCASSVGASGRAGETQYFGPGTRLLVL.

The V gene is TRBV29-1, the J gene TRBJ2-2, with D possibly being TRBD1 or TRBD2 (6 bases each). The CDR3 contains 16 residues. CDR1 is SQVTM, CDR2 ANQGSEA, per germline. V gave up 4 bases and J gave up 2 bases, with 17 bases separating them. CDR3 DNA sequence: TGCAGCGTTGGTATTTGGGGGGCGCGTAACACCGGGGAGCTGTTTTTT. Translated, it gives CSVGIWGARNTGELFF.

The chain employs TRBV7-2 and TRBJ1-1; 7 bases fit TRBD1. The germline CDR1 and CDR2 sequences are SGHTA and FQGNSA. This CDR3 comprises 14 residues. Trimming at V came to 0 bases and at J to 8 bases, leaving 6 bases not matched to a gene. Written as DNA, the CDR3 is TGTGCCAGCAGCTTAGCAGGGGGCGGGTCGGAAGCTTTCTTT. Translating it yields CASSLAGGGSEAFF.

This clone was seen a few times. The chain links TRBV5-4 to TRBJ2-7; D tentatively fits TRBD1 or TRBD2 (5 bases each). Germline CDR1 and CDR2: SGHNT and YYREEE (reference sequence). Trimming left V 4 bases short and J 2 bases short, with 19 bases between. CDR3 length: 16 amino acids. This CDR3 is CASSTDPGRITYEQYF. Here the CDR3 DNA reads TGTGCCAGCAGCACCGATCCGGGACGGATCACCTACGAGCAGTACTTC.

The gene calls are TRBV2 and TRBJ2-3; a possible D gene is TRBD1 (6 bases). V gave up 7 bases and J gave up 9 bases, with 17 bases separating them. This CDR3 comprises 13 residues. From germline, CDR1 is SNHLY and CDR2 FYNNEI. The CDR3 nucleotides read TGTGCCAGCAATACAGGGACCTCCGAAACGCAGTATTTT. The encoded protein is CASNTGTSETQYF.

The V and J genes are TRBV5-1 and TRBJ1-1, with a possible D match to TRBD1 (5 bases). CDR1 is SGHRS, CDR2 YFSETQ, per germline. The CDR3 runs to 13 residues. The ends were cut back, 1 base at V and 3 bases at J, with 7 bases in the middle. DNA of the CDR3: TGCGCCAGCAGCTTGTGGGGGTACACTGAAGCTTTCTTT. Protein sequence: CASSLWGYTEAFF.

The DNA of the CDR3 is TGTGCCACCAGCTGGGGCCTAAACAATGAGCAGTTCTTC. Translated: CATSWGLNNEQFF. The V call is TRBV15, the J call TRBJ2-1; possibly TRBD1 for D (5 bases). CDR1 is LNHNV and CDR2 is YYDKDF in the germline V gene (reference sequence). The CDR3 spans 13 residues. V lost 5 bases, J lost 5 bases, and 10 bases lay in between.

V and J are TRBV18 and TRBJ2-7; 9 bases align to TRBD2. This CDR3 contains 16 residues. CDR1 is KGHSH and CDR2 is LQKENI in the germline V gene. The junction had 9 bases not matched to a gene; V was cut back by 2 bases and J by 4 bases. For the CDR3, the DNA is TGTGCCAGCTCACCATTGGGGCGGGAGGGACGATACGAGCAGTACTTC. Its translation is CASSPLGREGRYEQYF.

The chain combines TRBV28 with TRBJ2-7; the D is unclear. From germline, CDR1 is MDHEN and CDR2 SYDVKM. The CDR3 totals 12 residues. V dropped 7 bases and J dropped 2 bases, with 9 bases sitting between them. For the CDR3, the DNA is TGTGCCAGCACGAAATCGACCTACGAGCAGTACTTC. This sequence encodes CASTKSTYEQYF.

This sequence joins TRBV6-1 and TRBJ2-3, with TRBD2 matching 12 bases. CDR1 MNHNS and CDR2 SASEGT come from the germline V gene. This CDR3 has 15 residues. V gave up 6 bases and J gave up 2 bases; unmatched junction bases: 3. Here the CDR3 DNA reads TGTGCCAGCAGCCGACTAGCGGGGGCCACAGATACGCAGTATTTT. It yields the protein CASSRLAGATDTQYF.

V and J are TRBV28 and TRBJ2-4; D perhaps matches TRBD1 (6 bases). Trimming removed 1 base from V and 1 base from J, with 14 bases in between. The germline V gene has CDR1 MDHEN and CDR2 SYDVKM. The length of the CDR3 is 17 residues. The CDR3 reads CASSLSSQGWAKNIQYF. The CDR3 bases are TGTGCCAGCAGTTTATCCTCACAGGGTTGGGCCAAAAACATTCAGTACTTC. The variable domain in full, with the rest retrieved from reference TRBV28 and TRBJ2-4, is DVKVTQSSRYLVKRTGEKVFLECVQDMDHENMFWYRQDPGLGLRLIYFSYDVKMKEKGDIPEGYSVSREKKERFSLILESASTNQTSMYLCASSLSSQGWAKNIQYFGAGTRLSVL.

The table lists this clone with a few counts. The junction and the germline gene differ at one end; a read error may be behind it. This chain uses TRBV7-2 with TRBJ2-5; tentatively, D is TRBD1 (6 bases). This CDR3 region has 13 residues. Looked up from germline, CDR1 is SGHTA and CDR2 is FQGNSA. CDR3 DNA sequence: TGTGCCGGCAGCTTAGGGGGCCAAGAGACCCAGTACTTC. Residues: CAGSLGGQETQYF.

The chain couples TRBV6-6 to TRBJ1-5; possible D gene TRBD1, 6 bases. In germline, CDR1 is MNHNY, CDR2 SVGAGI (reference sequence). The CDR3 runs to 12 residues. V lost 6 bases to trimming and J lost 9 bases, with 12 bases between them. In nucleotides, the CDR3 is TGTGCCAGCAGAAGAGACAGGCTGCCCCAGCATTTT. It translates to CASRRDRLPQHF.

V is TRBV19 and J is TRBJ2-7; TRBD1 is a possible D gene (6 bases). This CDR3 is built from 15 residues. V was cut by 4 bases and J by 0 bases, with 13 bases left in between. Per the germline V gene, CDR1 is LNHDA and CDR2 is SQIVND (reference sequence). The CDR3 reads CASSKTGWSSYEQYF. CDR3 nucleotide sequence: TGTGCCAGTAGTAAGACAGGTTGGAGCTCCTACGAGCAGTACTTC.

The rearrangement uses TRBV18 and TRBJ1-4; 8 nucleotides align to TRBD1. Trimming took 2 bases from V and 5 from J; bases not matched to a gene: 4. Per germline, CDR1 KGHSH and CDR2 LQKENI. This CDR3 contains 15 residues. CDR3 loop: CASSPGGQENEKLFF. The CDR3 nucleotides are TGTGCCAGCTCACCAGGGGGACAGGAGAATGAAAAACTGTTTTTT.

V gene TRBV4-1 combines with J gene TRBJ2-5; 7 bases are shared with TRBD1. Trimming removed 3 bases from V and 5 bases from J; junction bases left unmatched: 9. Germline V gene lookup returns CDR1 MGHRA and CDR2 YSYEKL. The CDR3 is made up of 15 amino acids. The DNA for the CDR3 is TGCGCCAGCAGCCAGGCCCCTACAGGGGACGAGACCCAGTACTTC. It codes for CASSQAPTGDETQYF.